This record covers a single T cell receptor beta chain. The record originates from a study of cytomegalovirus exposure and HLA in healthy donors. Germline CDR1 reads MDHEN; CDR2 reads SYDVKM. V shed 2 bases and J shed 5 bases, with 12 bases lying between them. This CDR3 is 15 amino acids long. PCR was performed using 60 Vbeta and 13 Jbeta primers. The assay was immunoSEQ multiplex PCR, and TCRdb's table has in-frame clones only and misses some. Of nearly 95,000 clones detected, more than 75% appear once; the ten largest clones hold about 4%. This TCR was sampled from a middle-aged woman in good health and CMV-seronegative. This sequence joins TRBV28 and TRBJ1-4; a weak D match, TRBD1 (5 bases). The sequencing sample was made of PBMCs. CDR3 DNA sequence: TGTGCCAGCAGTTTACGGCGTCAGGGCAATGAAAAACTGTTTTTT. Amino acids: CASSLRRQGNEKLFF.